This TCR beta chain appears in the sequencing data of a study of cytomegalovirus exposure and HLA in healthy donors. Study-level findings and limits: The authors later found HLA-associated TCR beta chains more clonally expanded than equally common others. High sensitivity and specificity were reportedly achieved when the classifier diagnosed cytomegalovirus status.

PCR primers comprised 60 Vbeta and 13 Jbeta primers. Data came from immunoSEQ multiplex PCR; TCRdb stores just in-frame clones and leaves some out. This table holds 100,000 to 150,000 clones, approximately 84% found once. By share of the sample, this clone is medium-sized (0.01 to 0.1%). Its antigen is currently unknown. The V gene's germline CDR1 is ENHRY and CDR2 SYGVKD. With V trimmed by 2 bases and J by 0 bases, 8 bases remained unmatched. The length of the CDR3 is 18 residues. This chain connects TRBV10-3 to TRBJ2-7; 12 nucleotides align to TRBD2. The sample comprised PBMCs. This receptor was obtained from a woman aged 40 to 55 in good health and CMV-seronegative. Here the CDR3 DNA reads TGTGCCATCAGTGAGCCCGAAATGACTAGCGGGGGCTCCTACGAGCAGTACTTC. Translation gives CAISEPEMTSGGSYEQYF.